This TCR beta chain is drawn from a study of graft-versus-host responses after intestinal transplantation. Turning to the study itself: Transplant recipients had multivisceral, liver-intestinal, or isolated intestinal grafts. For about three years after anti-thymocyte globulin induction, all recipients took tacrolimus and steroids. Study-wide findings and caveats: Some GvH clones appeared in ileal mucosa or blood before recipient bone marrow.

CDR3 length: 14 residues. Germline V gene sequence: CDR1 MGHRA, CDR2 YSYEKL. V was clipped by 4 bases and J by 9 bases, with 16 bases between them. With respect to this clone: Antigen: not known.

Libraries were prepared by immunoSEQ multiplex PCR; TCRdb keeps only in-frame clonotypes and omits some of them. The data hold about 93,000 clones, with roughly four fifths observed a single time. The receptor's source is a human donor who received an intestinal transplant. Here the sequenced sample was unstimulated CD4+ T cells sorted from spleen or lymph node cells, taken before intestinal transplant. The chain is built from TRBV4-1 and TRBJ2-1; perhaps TRBD1 as D (5 bases). The CDR3 DNA is TGCGCCAGCAGCCCTCAGAAGGGGCCCGGTGAGCAGTTCTTC. It translates to CASSPQKGPGEQFF.